The entry below describes one TCR beta chain. Its antigen is undetermined. The record originates from a study of T-cell memory formation after mild COVID-19. Across the whole study: TCR clusters showed largely donor specificity. Whole-study findings and limits: A second wave expanding day 15 to 37 was CD4+-biased; contracting clones were balanced.

TCRalpha and TCRbeta libraries used 5'RACE with constant-segment primers and UMIs. TCRdb re-called the 5' RACE reads through MiXCR, storing one row per CDR3 protein. The sample has a few hundred thousand distinct CDR3 sequences, 7.5% to 10% seen once. This CDR3 has 16 amino acids. V lost 1 base and J lost 1; bases outside the gene matches: 7. CDR1 is SGDLS and CDR2 is YYNGEE in the germline V gene. This TCR was recovered from a man aged 18 to 30 who had mild COVID-19 (a few samples of this study predate the infection). Cell type and time point are not known. The sample taken for sequencing was PBMCs or a T cell subset sorted from them (not recorded which). The V call is TRBV9, the J call TRBJ2-5; TRBD2 aligns across 7 bases. The CDR3 DNA sequence: TGTGCCAGCAGCGTAACAGCGGGGACCTTCCAAGAGACCCAGTACTTC. Translated, it gives CASSVTAGTFQETQYF.